These 4 T cell receptor beta chains originate from one sample sequenced in a study of human T cells and chemical hapten exposure. In TCRdb, the RACE reads were re-called with MiXCR into one record per CDR3 protein. The table has about 400,000 distinct CDR3 sequences, about 6.9% seen once; the top ten hold less than 6.5%. Time point here: patch test 2, 6 weeks after DPC sensitization. Described treatment: therapeutic diphenylcyclopropenone sensitization with weekly scalp DPC. Sequenced material: whole blood, taken in connection with sensitization to the hapten diphenylcyclopropenone (DPC). The receptors here all came from a woman aged 18-29 years with alopecia areata. Some clones in this sample may be carry-over from other donors' samples.

This clonotype was seen more than once but under ten times. This rearrangement joins TRBV29-1 to TRBJ2-3; no reliable D call. Trimming stripped 3 bases from V and 2 bases from J, with 9 bases between. Germline V gene sequence: CDR1 SQVTM, CDR2 ANQGSEA. The CDR3 is made up of 13 amino acids. Here the CDR3 reads CSVDSYYTDTQYF. In DNA, the CDR3 is TGCAGCGTTGACTCCTACTACACAGATACGCAGTATTTT.

The V and J genes are TRBV12-3 or TRBV12-4 and TRBJ2-7; a weak D match, TRBD2 (6 bases). Trimming pared 2 bases from V and 6 bases from J, leaving 11 bases between. This CDR3 contains 13 residues. The CDR3 region has the DNA TGTGCCAGCAGTTTACTAAGGAGGGGCGAGCAGTACTTC. Protein sequence: CASSLLRRGEQYF.

The table lists this clonotype with many counts. This chain joins TRBV9 and TRBJ2-3; TRBD2 matches 9 bases. The trim removed 0 bases at V and 2 bases at J, leaving 7 bases unmatched. Germline V lookup: CDR1 SGDLS, CDR2 YYNGEE. The CDR3 length is 17 residues. The CDR3 coding sequence is TGTGCCAGCAGCGTAGGAGTTAGCGGGGGACTCACAGATACGCAGTATTTT. This translates into CASSVGVSGGLTDTQYF. The whole variable domain, filled in from reference TRBV9 and TRBJ2-3, reads DSGVTQTPKHLITATGQRVTLRCSPRSGDLSVYWYQQSLDQGLQFLIQYYNGEERAKGNILERFSAQQFPDLHSELNLSSLELGDSALYFCASSVGVSGGLTDTQYFGPGTRLTVL.

This clonotype was recorded a few times. The genes are TRBV6-5 and TRBJ2-2; tentative D call: TRBD2 (6 bases). CDR1 and CDR2 from the germline V gene are MNHEY and SVGAGI. V was pared by 6 bases and J by 5 bases, with 22 bases between. The length of the CDR3 is 17 residues. CDR3 loop: CASSPLTAGKGTGELFF. The CDR3 DNA reads as TGTGCCAGCAGCCCCTTGACGGCGGGGAAGGGAACCGGGGAGCTGTTTTTT.